The clone carrying this T cell receptor (beta chain) was recorded many times. Sequencing was performed with immunoSEQ multiplex PCR; in TCRdb, only in-frame clones are kept and a portion is missing. This sample has 100,000 to 150,000 clones, with roughly 82% found just once. These data come from a study of PD-L1 blockade in urothelial cancer. On the study more broadly: Blood analysis took place 3 weeks (second dose) and 6 weeks after treatment start.

The time point: peripheral blood 6 weeks after treatment start. Patient sample counts ranged from 1 to 8, pretreatment and on-treatment. The V gene end was trimmed by 1 base and the J gene end by 3 bases; junction bases not matched to a gene: 6. This CDR3 comprises 16 residues. In germline, CDR1 is SEHNR, CDR2 FQNEAQ (reference sequence). The clonotype comes from a middle-aged man with urothelial cancer. Sequenced here: PBMCs, sampled around atezolizumab (anti-PD-L1) treatment. This sequence joins TRBV7-9 and TRBJ2-7; TRBD1 agrees at 10 bases. In nucleotides, the CDR3 is TGTGCCAGCAGCTTAGTGGAGACAGGGGGCAACTACGAGCAGTACTTC. This encodes CASSLVETGGNYEQYF.